The clone carrying this T cell receptor (beta chain) was seen only a few times. V was clipped by 2 bases and J by 1 base, with 12 bases between them. There are 16 residues in the CDR3. The sample belongs to a study of yellow fever vaccine responses in identical twins. TCRdb itself ran the RT-PCR reads through MiXCR, one entry per CDR3 protein. In the table there are around 20,000 distinct CDR3 sequences, approximately 60% of which are singletons. The rearrangement links TRBV12-3 or TRBV12-4 to TRBJ1-5, with D possibly being TRBD1 (6 bases). The specimen was T cells from blood (PBMCs), unsorted or a sorted subset (not recorded which), collected before or after yellow fever vaccination (not recorded which). The receptor's source is a woman aged 18-29 years who received the yellow fever vaccine. CDR3 DNA sequence: TGTGCCAGCAGTTTATGGGGGCGATCGAGCAATCAGCCCCAGCATTTT. It translates to CASSLWGRSSNQPQHF.